The T cell receptor (beta chain) described here comes from a study of chemoradiotherapy in HPV16-positive cancers (dated by TCRdb to about 2022). Study-level background: Functional T-cell assays on cells from two HPV16-positive patients defined candidate HPV-specific T-cell clones and common TCR motifs. The study asked whether T-cell immunity against the HPV oncoproteins E6 and E7 changes during chemoradiotherapy and whether it affects survival. TCR repertoires from some 90 patients with HPV-related cancers were then used to track the candidate HPV-specific TCRs and motifs. The study at large found these results: Among HPV16-positive patients, expansion of HPV-responsive T cells during chemoradiotherapy was associated with better recurrence-free survival. Expansion of candidate HPV-specific clones and E7-related TCR motifs was observed in the tumor microenvironment during treatment, whereas no such expansion was observed for non-HPV-specific T cells. The survival association was reported for HPV16-positive patients, and the functional definition of HPV-specific T cells was derived from only two HPV16-positive patients.

Points on this clone: The target of this receptor is not known. The input lacks base qualities; no much larger clone sits a single base away.

Repertoires were sampled multiple times during chemoradiotherapy, which allowed clonal expansion in the tumor microenvironment to be followed. Library preparation was by the immunoSEQ multiplex PCR assay. Here the immuneACCESS table is served through TCRdb, limited to in-frame sequences with V and J called. Missing clones are a known gap in these copies; in checked studies unresolved V genes cover under half, and the rest lacks a known reason. The sample yields under 3,000 clones; approximately 72% were counted once. The top ten clones comprise around 8.5% of the sample. From the germline V gene (reference sequence), CDR1 is SEHNR and CDR2 is FQNEAQ. From the cysteine through the phenylalanine, the CDR3 covers 13 amino acids. Only CDR3 DNA remains: 39 bases, in frame from the first base. The V and J ends are trimmed by 0 bases and 2 bases, leaving 5 bases between them.

The receptor was derived from a human donor with HPV-associated anogenital cancer. The sequenced sample was tumor tissue, obtained from a patient who underwent chemoradiotherapy. Recombination connected TRBV7-9 to TRBJ2-7, with TRBD2 perhaps the D gene, on 5 matching bases. The bases are TGTGCCAGCAGCTTAGCTAGCGCCTACGAGCAGTACTTC. Its protein reads: CASSLASAYEQYF.